This T cell receptor (beta chain) was recorded in a study of Tregs in tolerant kidney transplant recipients. Study conclusions and caveats: Few patients were studied, so findings need validation in larger groups.

Thawed PBMCs were FACS-sorted into unstimulated CD4+CD25+CD127- regulatory T cells, CD4+CD25- non-regulatory cells, CD4 and CD8 cells. Regulatory T cells were sorted from thawed PBMCs rested overnight at 37°C with 200 IU/ml IL-2. Produced via immunoSEQ multiplex PCR; TCRdb's table is partial and in-frame only. The sample lists around 43,000 clones; roughly nine tenths were seen once. On this clone itself: Its specificity is not known.

Trimming cost V 6 bases and J 6 bases, with 15 bases left between them. The CDR3 length is 13 residues. Germline CDR1 and CDR2: SGHRS and YFSETQ. This sequence joins TRBV5-1 and TRBJ1-1; D is possibly TRBD1 (5 bases). Sequencing was done on a sample of Tregs from blood. The TCR sequence derives from a human donor in good health. The CDR3 protein is CASNAQVGAEAFF. Written as DNA, the CDR3 is TGCGCCAGCAACGCACAGGTGGGGGCTGAAGCTTTCTTT.